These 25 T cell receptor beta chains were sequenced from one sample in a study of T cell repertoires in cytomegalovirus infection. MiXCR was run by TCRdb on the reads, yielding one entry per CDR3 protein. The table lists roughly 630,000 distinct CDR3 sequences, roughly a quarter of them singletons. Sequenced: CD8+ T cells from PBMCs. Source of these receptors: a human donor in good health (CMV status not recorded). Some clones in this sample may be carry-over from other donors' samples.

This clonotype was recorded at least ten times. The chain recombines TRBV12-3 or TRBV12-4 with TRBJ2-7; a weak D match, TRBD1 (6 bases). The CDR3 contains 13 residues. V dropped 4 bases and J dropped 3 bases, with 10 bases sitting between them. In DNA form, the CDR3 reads TGTGCCAGCAGTTCGGGACACAACTACGAGCAGTACTTC. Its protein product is CASSSGHNYEQYF.

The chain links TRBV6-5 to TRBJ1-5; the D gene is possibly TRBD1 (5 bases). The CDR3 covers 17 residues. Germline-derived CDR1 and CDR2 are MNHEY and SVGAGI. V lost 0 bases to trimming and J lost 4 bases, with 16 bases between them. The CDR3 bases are TGTGCCAGCAGTTACTCGACCCGTTGGGGGGTTAATCAGCCCCAGCATTTT. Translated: CASSYSTRWGVNQPQHF.

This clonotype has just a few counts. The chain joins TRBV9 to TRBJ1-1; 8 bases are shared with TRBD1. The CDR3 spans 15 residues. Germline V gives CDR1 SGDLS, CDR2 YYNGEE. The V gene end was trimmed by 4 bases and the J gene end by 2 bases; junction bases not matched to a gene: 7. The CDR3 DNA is TGTGCCAGCAGCCCCCGACAGGGGACCAACACTGAAGCTTTCTTT. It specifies CASSPRQGTNTEAFF.

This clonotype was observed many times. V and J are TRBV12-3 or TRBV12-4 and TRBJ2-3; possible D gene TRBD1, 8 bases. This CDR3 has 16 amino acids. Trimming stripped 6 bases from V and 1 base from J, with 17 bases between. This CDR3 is CASRTHRGGRTDTQYF. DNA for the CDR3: TGTGCCAGCAGAACCCACAGGGGGGGTCGCACAGATACGCAGTATTTT.

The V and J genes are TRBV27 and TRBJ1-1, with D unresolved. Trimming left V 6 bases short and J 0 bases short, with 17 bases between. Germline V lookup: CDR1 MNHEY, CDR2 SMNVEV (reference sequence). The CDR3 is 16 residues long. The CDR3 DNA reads TGTGCCAGCAGACTGGGCCTGGGCGGGCTGAACACTGAAGCTTTCTTT. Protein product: CASRLGLGGLNTEAFF.

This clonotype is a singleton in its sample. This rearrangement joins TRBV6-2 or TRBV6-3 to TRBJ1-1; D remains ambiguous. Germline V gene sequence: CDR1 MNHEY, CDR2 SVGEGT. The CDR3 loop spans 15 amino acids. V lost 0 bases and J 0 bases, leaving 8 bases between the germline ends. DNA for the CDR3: TGTGCCAGCAGTTACTCGGGATTGTTGAACACTGAAGCTTTCTTT. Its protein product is CASSYSGLLNTEAFF.

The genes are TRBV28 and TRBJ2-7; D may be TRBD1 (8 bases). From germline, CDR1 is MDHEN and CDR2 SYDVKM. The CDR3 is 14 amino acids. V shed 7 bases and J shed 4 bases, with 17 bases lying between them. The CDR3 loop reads CASNTGQGGYEQYV. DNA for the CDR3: TGTGCCAGCAATACAGGACAGGGAGGGTACGAGCAGTACGTC.

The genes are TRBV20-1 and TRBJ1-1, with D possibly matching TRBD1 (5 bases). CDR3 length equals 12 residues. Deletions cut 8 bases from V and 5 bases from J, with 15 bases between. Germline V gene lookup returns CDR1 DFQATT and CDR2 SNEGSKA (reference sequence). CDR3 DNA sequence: TGCAGTAGGTGGGGCGACGGGACTGAAGCTTTCTTT. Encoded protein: CSRWGDGTEAFF.

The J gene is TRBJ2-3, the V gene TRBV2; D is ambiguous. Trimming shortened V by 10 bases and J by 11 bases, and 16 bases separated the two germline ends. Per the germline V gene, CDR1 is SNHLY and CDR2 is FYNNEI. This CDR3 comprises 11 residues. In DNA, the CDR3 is TGTGCCACCAAATCTAGTTCGTGGCAGTATTTT. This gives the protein CATKSSSWQYF.

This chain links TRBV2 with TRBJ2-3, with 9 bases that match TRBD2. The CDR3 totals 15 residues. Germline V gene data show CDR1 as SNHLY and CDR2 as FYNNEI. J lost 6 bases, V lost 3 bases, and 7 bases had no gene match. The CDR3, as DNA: TGTGCCAGCAGTGACCTAGCGGGGACGCAGGATACGCAGTATTTT. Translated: CASSDLAGTQDTQYF.

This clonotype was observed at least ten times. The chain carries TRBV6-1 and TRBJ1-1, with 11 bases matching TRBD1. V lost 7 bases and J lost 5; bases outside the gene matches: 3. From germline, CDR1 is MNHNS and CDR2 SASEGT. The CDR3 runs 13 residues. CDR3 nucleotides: TGTGCCAGCACTGGGACAGGGGGGACTGAAGCTTTCTTT. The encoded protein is CASTGTGGTEAFF.

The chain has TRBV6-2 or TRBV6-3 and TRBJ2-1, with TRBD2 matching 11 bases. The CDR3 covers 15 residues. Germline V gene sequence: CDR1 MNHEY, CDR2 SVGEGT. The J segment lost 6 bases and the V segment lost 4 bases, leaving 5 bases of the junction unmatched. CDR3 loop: CASSLAGGPINEQFF. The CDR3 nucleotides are TGTGCCAGCAGTTTAGCGGGGGGGCCGATCAATGAGCAGTTCTTC.

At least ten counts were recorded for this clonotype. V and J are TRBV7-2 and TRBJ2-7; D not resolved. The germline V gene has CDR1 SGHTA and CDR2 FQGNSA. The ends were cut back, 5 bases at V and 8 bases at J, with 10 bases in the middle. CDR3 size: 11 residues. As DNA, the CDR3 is TGTGCCAGCAGCCGCTCTGGAAAGCAGTACTTC. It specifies CASSRSGKQYF.

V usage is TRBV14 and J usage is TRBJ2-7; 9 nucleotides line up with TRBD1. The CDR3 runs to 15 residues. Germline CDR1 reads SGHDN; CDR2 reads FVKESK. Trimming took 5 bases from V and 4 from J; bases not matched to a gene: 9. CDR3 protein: CASSSTGTGFYEQYF. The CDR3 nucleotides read TGTGCCAGCAGCTCGACCGGGACAGGGTTTTACGAGCAGTACTTC.

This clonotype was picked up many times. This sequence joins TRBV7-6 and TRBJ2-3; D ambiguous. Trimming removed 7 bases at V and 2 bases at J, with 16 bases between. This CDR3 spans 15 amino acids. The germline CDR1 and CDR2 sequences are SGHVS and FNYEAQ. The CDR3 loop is CASKPTVLDTDTQYF. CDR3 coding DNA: TGTGCCAGCAAACCTACGGTCCTCGACACAGATACGCAGTATTTT.

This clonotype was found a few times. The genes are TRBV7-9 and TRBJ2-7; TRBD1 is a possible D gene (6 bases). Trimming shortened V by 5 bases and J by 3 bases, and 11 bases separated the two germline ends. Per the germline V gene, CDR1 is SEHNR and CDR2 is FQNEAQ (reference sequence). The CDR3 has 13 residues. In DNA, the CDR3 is TGTGCCAGCAGCCATGACAGGATCTACGAGCAGTACTTC. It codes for CASSHDRIYEQYF.

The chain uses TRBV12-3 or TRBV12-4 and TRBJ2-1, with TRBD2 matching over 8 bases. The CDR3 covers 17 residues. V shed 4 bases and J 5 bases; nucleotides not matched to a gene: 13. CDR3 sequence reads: CASSWGLKRGPHNEQFF. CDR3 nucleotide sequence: TGTGCCAGCAGTTGGGGTCTTAAGCGGGGGCCCCACAATGAGCAGTTCTTC.

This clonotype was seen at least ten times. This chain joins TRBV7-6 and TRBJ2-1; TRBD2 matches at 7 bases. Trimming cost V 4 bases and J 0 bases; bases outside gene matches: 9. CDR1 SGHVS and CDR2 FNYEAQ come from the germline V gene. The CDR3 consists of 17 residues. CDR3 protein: CASSWTRTPSSYNEQFF. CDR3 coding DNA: TGTGCCAGCAGCTGGACTAGGACCCCGAGCTCCTACAATGAGCAGTTCTTC.

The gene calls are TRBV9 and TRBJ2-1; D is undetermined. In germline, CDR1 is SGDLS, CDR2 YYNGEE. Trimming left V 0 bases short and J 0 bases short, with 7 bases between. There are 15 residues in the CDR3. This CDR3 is CASSVAADSYNEQFF. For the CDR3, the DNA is TGTGCCAGCAGCGTAGCGGCGGACTCCTACAATGAGCAGTTCTTC.

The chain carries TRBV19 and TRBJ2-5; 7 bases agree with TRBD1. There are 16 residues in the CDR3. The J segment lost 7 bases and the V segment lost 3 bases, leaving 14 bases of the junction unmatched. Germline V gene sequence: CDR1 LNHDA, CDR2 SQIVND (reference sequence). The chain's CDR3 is CASSMKADRPSRTQYF. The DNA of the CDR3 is TGTGCCAGTAGTATGAAAGCGGACAGGCCCTCACGGACCCAGTACTTC.

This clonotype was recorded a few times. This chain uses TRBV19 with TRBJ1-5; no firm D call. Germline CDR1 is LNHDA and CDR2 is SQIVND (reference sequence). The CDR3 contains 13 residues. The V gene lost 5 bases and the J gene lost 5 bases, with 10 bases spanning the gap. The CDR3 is CASSFTNHQPQHF. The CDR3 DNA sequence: TGTGCCAGTAGTTTCACCAATCATCAGCCCCAGCATTTT.

As DNA, the CDR3 is TGTGCCATCAGTGCTGGGGGCGTTGGCTACACCTTC. It codes for CAISAGGVGYTF. The chain carries TRBV10-3 and TRBJ1-2, with D perhaps TRBD1 (6 bases). V was clipped by 4 bases and J by 7 bases, with 10 bases between them. Per the germline V gene, CDR1 is ENHRY and CDR2 is SYGVKD. The length of the CDR3 is 12 residues.

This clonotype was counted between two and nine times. CDR3 sequence reads: CASSLVPGSETQYF. CDR3 sequence (DNA): TGTGCCAGCAGCTTAGTCCCAGGGAGTGAGACCCAGTACTTC. The genes are TRBV7-6 and TRBJ2-5; the D gene could be TRBD1 or TRBD2 (5 bases each). The ends were cut back, 1 base at V and 5 bases at J, with 11 bases in the middle. The CDR3 covers 14 residues. CDR1 SGHVS and CDR2 FNYEAQ come from the germline V gene.

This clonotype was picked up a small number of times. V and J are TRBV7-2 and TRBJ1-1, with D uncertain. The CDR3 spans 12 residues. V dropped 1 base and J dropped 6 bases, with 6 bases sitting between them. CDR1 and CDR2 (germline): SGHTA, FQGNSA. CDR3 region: CASSLVEAEAFF. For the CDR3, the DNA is TGTGCCAGCAGCTTAGTAGAGGCTGAAGCTTTCTTT.

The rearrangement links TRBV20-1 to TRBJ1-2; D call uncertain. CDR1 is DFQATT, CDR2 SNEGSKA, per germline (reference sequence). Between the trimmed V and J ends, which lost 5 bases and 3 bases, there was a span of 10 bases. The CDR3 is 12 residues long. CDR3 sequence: CSASGVDYGYTF. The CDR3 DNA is TGCAGTGCTTCTGGGGTGGACTATGGCTACACCTTC.